Listed below are T cell receptor beta chains from one sample, sequenced in a study of cytomegalovirus exposure and HLA in healthy donors. Repertoires were generated with immunoSEQ multiplex PCR, while TCRdb's copy carries only in-frame clones and drops some. The data show 200,000 to 250,000 clones, with about 80% seen just once and less than 3.5% held by the top ten. The material sequenced was PBMCs. The receptors originated from an older woman in good health and CMV-seropositive. The CDR3 runs from the conserved cysteine through the conserved F or W. The D gene is left open where the match is weak. Rows give clone size only sometimes, using once, few, many, or a class for an expanded clone.

j_call clone_size d_call v_call cdr3_nt cdr3_aa
TRBJ1-4 . . TRBV21-1 TGTGCCAGGACCACTACGCGTGCAACTAATGAAAAACTGTTTTTT CARTTTRATNEKLFF
TRBJ2-1 . TRBD2 TRBV18 TGTGCCAGCTCACCACCAGGGTCTAGCGGGGGGTATGGCAATGAGCAGTTCTTC CASSPPGSSGGYGNEQFF
TRBJ1-2 . TRBD1 TRBV5-6 TGTGCCAGCAGCTCTGGGACAGGAGATGACTACACCTTC CASSSGTGDDYTF
TRBJ1-2 . . TRBV29-1 TGCAGCGTTGAGGAACAGGGATATGGCTACACCTTC CSVEEQGYGYTF
TRBJ1-2 . TRBD1 TRBV30 TGTGCCTCCCAACGGGACAGCTTCGGGGGCTACACCTTC CASQRDSFGGYTF
TRBJ2-7 . TRBD1 TRBV28 TGTGCCAGCAGTTCTCAGGACAGGGAGACCTACGAGCAGTACTTC CASSSQDRETYEQYF
TRBJ1-3 . . TRBV2 TGTGCCAGCAGCGAATACTCGATCTCTGGAAACACCATATATTTT CASSEYSISGNTIYF
TRBJ2-2 . . TRBV6-4 TGTGCCAGCAGTGAACAGGGTACCTCCGGGGAGCTGTTTTTT CASSEQGTSGELFF
TRBJ2-3 . TRBD2 TRBV5-6 TGTGCCAGCAGTCTTCGAGCGGGGGGCGCAGATACGCAGTATTTT CASSLRAGGADTQYF
TRBJ2-5 . TRBD1 TRBV5-1 TGCGCCAGCAGCTTGGGACAGGGGCAAGAGACCCAGTACTTC CASSLGQGQETQYF
TRBJ1-3 . TRBD1 TRBV10-3 TGTGCCATCAGTCGGGACAGGGGGCTTGGAAACACCATATATTTT CAISRDRGLGNTIYF
TRBJ2-5 . TRBD2 TRBV7-2 TGTGCCAGCAGCTTAGCGGCGCGGGGGGAGACCCAGTACTTC CASSLAARGETQYF
TRBJ2-2 . . TRBV4-1 TGCGCCAGCAGCCATGGAACAGGAACCGGGGAGCTGTTTTTT CASSHGTGTGELFF
TRBJ1-1 once . TRBV7-2 TGTGCCAGCAGCTTATCTCGACAGAAAGCTTTCTTT CASSLSRQKAFF
TRBJ1-5 . . TRBV15 TGTGCCACCAGAGGGGGAAGTGATCAGCCCCAGCATTTT CATRGGSDQPQHF
TRBJ2-2 . . TRBV18 TGTGCCAGCTCACCGAGAGAGGCAGGGGCCGGGGAGCTGTTTTTT CASSPREAGAGELFF
TRBJ1-2 . . TRBV29-1 TGCAGCGCTGGGGAGATCTCCTTCTATGGCTACACCTTC CSAGEISFYGYTF
TRBJ1-5 once . TRBV19 TGTGCCAGTAGTGGCTATCGGGGTAGCAATCAGCCCCAGCATTTT CASSGYRGSNQPQHF